This T cell receptor (beta chain) was sequenced for a study of regulatory T cells in long-lasting Graves disease. Noted time point: persistent/refractory GD, antithyroid drugs over 5 years with positive TRAb. Isolated PBMC RNA provided the starting material for the TCR library. Criteria from the American Thyroid Association guidelines were applied to diagnose Graves' disease. The study, taken as a whole, reports: Persistent disease samples used TRBV28, TRBJ1-2 and TRBJ2-5 preferentially. Clonotypes that were public and shared totalled a few thousand in persistent patients versus 966 in new patients.

Library construction for TCR beta used iRepertoire HTBI primers and Arm-PCR of CDR3 regions. TCRdb passed the multiplex PCR reads through MiXCR, listing each CDR3 protein once. The sample carries around 300,000 distinct CDR3 sequences, under 25% recorded once. CDR1 is MNHNS, CDR2 SASEGT, per germline. The CDR3 totals 15 residues. V gave up 6 bases and J gave up 4 bases; unmatched junction bases: 9. This clonotype was seen ten or more times. What it binds is unknown. This sequence was found in a female donor with Graves disease. The sample consisted of peripheral blood mononuclear cells (PBMCs), taken when the disease was refractory, from a patient treated with antithyroid drugs. The chain joins TRBV6-1 to TRBJ1-5; 7 bases fit TRBD1. The CDR3 sequence: CASRETGQNNQPQHF. In DNA, the CDR3 is TGTGCCAGCAGAGAAACGGGACAGAATAATCAGCCCCAGCATTTT.